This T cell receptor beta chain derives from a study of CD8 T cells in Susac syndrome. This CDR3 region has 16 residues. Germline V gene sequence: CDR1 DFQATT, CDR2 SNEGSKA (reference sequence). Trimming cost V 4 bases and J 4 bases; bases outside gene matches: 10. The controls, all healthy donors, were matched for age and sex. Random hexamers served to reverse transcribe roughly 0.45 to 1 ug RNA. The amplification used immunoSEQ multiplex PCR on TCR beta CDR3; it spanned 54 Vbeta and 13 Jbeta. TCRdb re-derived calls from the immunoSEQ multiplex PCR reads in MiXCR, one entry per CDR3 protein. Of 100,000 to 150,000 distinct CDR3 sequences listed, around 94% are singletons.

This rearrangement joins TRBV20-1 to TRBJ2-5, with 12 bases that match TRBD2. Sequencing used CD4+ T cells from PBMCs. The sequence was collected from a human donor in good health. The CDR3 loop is CSATKTSGSGGETQYF. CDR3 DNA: TGCAGTGCTACCAAGACTAGCGGGAGCGGCGGAGAGACCCAGTACTTC.